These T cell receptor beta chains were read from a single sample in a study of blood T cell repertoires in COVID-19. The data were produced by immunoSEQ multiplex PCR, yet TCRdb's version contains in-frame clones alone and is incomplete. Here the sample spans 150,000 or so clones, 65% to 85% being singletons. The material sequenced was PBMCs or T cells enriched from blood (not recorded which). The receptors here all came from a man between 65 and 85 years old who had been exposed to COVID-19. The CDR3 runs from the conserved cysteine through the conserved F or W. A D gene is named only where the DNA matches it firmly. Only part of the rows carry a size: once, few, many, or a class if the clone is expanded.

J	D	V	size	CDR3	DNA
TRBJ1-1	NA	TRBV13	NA	CASSPLIYQGIIEAFF	TGTGCCAGCAGTCCACTCATTTATCAGGGGATAATTGAAGCTTTCTTT
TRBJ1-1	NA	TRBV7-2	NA	CASSLGVSPTEAFF	TGTGCCAGCAGCTTAGGTGTCAGTCCCACTGAAGCTTTCTTT
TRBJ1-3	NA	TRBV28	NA	CASSPAALSPALGGNTIYF	TGTGCCAGCAGCCCCGCCGCCCTAAGTCCCGCTCTAGGCGGAAACACCATATATTTT
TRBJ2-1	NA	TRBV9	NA	CASAGTIYNEQFF	TGTGCCAGCGCGGGCACCATTTACAATGAGCAGTTCTTC
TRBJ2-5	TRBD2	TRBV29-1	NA	CSVARGISRTSGGSLWETQYF	TGCAGCGTTGCACGAGGGATTAGCCGGACTAGCGGGGGTTCCCTATGGGAGACCCAGTACTTC
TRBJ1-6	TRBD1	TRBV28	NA	CASSQQGAYNSPLHF	TGTGCCAGCAGCCAACAGGGGGCATATAATTCACCCCTCCACTTT
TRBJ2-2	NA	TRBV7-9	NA	CASSLRPSSTWSGGELFF	TGTGCCAGCAGCTTACGCCCCAGTAGCACCTGGAGTGGCGGGGAGCTGTTTTTT
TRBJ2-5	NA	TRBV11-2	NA	CASSSLGRETQYF	TGTGCCAGCAGCTCGCTAGGGAGGGAGACCCAGTACTTC
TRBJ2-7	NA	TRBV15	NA	CATSRELQGYEQYF	TGTGCCACCAGCAGAGAGCTTCAGGGGTACGAGCAGTACTTC
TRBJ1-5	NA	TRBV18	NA	CASSLTQGLRGNQPQHF	TGTGCCAGCTCCCTCACGCAGGGATTAAGAGGCAATCAGCCCCAGCATTTT
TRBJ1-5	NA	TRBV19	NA	CASSRNGGPDQPQHF	TGTGCCAGTAGTCGGAACGGGGGACCTGATCAGCCCCAGCATTTT
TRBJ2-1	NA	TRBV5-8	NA	CASSLLTGVGEQFF	TGTGCCAGCAGCTTGCTAACGGGGGTCGGTGAGCAGTTCTTC
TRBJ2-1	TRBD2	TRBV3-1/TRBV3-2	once	CASSPGSGRDEQFF	TGTGCCAGCAGCCCTGGGAGCGGGAGGGATGAGCAGTTCTTC
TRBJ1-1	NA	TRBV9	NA	CASSPSTDIYTEAFF	TGTGCCAGCAGCCCCTCAACCGACATTTACACTGAAGCTTTCTTT
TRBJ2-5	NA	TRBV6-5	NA	CASSYSGQGWGTQYF	TGTGCCAGCAGTTACTCGGGGCAGGGATGGGGGACCCAGTACTTC
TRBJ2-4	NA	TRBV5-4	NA	CASSLEGRAKNIQYF	TGTGCCAGCAGCTTGGAGGGCAGGGCTAAAAACATTCAGTACTTC
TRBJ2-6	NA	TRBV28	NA	CASTQFDDFDFRGANVLTF	TGTGCCAGCACGCAATTCGACGACTTCGACTTCCGTGGGGCCAACGTCCTGACTTTC
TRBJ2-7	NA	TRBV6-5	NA	CASKLQGSPNYEQYF	TGTGCCAGCAAATTACAGGGTAGCCCTAACTACGAGCAGTACTTC
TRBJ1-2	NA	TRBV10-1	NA	CASSVGGQNYGYTF	TGCGCCAGCAGTGTTGGGGGCCAGAACTATGGCTACACCTTC
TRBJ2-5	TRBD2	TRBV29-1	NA	CSVTLAGVVETQYF	TGCAGCGTGACACTAGCGGGAGTGGTAGAGACCCAGTACTTC
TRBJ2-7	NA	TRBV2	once	CASSRQGRNEQYF	TGTGCCAGCAGTCGGCAGGGAAGGAACGAGCAGTACTTC
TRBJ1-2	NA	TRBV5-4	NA	CASSQDSDYGYTF	TGTGCCAGCAGTCAAGACAGCGATTATGGCTACACCTTC
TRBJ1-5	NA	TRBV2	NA	CASTAGPNQPQHF	TGTGCCAGCACTGCAGGGCCAAATCAGCCCCAGCATTTT
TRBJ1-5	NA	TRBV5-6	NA	CASSFEGGSNQPQHF	TGTGCCAGCAGCTTCGAAGGGGGAAGCAATCAGCCCCAGCATTTT
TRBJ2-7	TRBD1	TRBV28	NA	CASTTDRGYEQYF	TGTGCCAGCACCACAGACAGGGGATACGAGCAGTACTTC
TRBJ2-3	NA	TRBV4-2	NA	CASSPTPFTSRSFQDTQYF	TGTGCCAGCAGCCCGACGCCTTTTACTAGCAGGTCATTCCAAGATACGCAGTATTTT
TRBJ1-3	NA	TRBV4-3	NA	CASSPGQSSGNTIYF	TGCGCCAGCAGCCCTGGACAGAGCTCTGGAAACACCATATATTTT
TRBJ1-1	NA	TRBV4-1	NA	CASSQLWGPGRRNTEAFF	TGCGCCAGCAGCCAATTATGGGGGCCGGGACGGAGGAACACTGAAGCTTTCTTT
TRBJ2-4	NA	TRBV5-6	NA	CASSWRAPGAKNIQYF	TGTGCCAGCAGCTGGAGGGCCCCTGGAGCCAAAAACATTCAGTACTTC
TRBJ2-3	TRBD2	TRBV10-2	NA	CASSVAGGDDTQYF	TGCGCCAGCAGCGTAGCGGGAGGGGACGATACGCAGTATTTT
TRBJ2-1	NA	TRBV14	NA	CASSARWGGYNEQFF	TGTGCCAGCAGCGCGCGTTGGGGCGGCTACAATGAGCAGTTCTTC
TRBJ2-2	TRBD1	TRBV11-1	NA	CATQGATGELFF	TGTGCCACCCAGGGGGCTACCGGGGAGCTGTTTTTT
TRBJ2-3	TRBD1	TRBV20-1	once	CSASARTGGKTSTDTQYF	TGCAGTGCTAGTGCCAGGACAGGGGGCAAAACTAGCACAGATACGCAGTATTTT
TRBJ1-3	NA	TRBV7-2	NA	CASSAGLTRGNTIYF	TGTGCCAGCAGCGCGGGACTTACGCGCGGAAACACCATATATTTT
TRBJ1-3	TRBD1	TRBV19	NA	CASRQGRGTIYF	TGTGCCAGCCGACAGGGGCGAGGCACCATATATTTT
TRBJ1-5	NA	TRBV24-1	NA	CATKGGWNQPQHF	TGTGCCACCAAGGGGGGGTGGAATCAGCCCCAGCATTTT
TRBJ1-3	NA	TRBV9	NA	CASSVSNRAGNTIYF	TGTGCCAGCAGCGTCTCAAACAGGGCTGGAAACACCATATATTTT
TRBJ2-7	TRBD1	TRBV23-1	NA	CARGQGLLFEQYF	TGCGCTCGCGGACAGGGGTTACTTTTCGAGCAGTACTTC
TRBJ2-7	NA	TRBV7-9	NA	CASSLSRAPQEQYF	TGTGCCAGCAGCTTAAGCAGGGCCCCCCAGGAGCAGTACTTC
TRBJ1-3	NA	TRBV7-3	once	CASSTTKSSGNTIYF	TGTGCCAGCAGTACGACAAAGAGCTCTGGAAACACCATATATTTT
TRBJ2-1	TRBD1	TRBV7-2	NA	CASSWLKGTAYNEQFF	TGTGCCAGCAGCTGGCTTAAAGGGACAGCATACAATGAGCAGTTCTTC
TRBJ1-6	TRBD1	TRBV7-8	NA	CASSSTGDSPLHF	TGTGCCAGCAGCTCTACAGGGGATTCACCCCTCCACTTT
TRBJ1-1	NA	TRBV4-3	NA	CASSAELNQNTEAFF	TGCGCCAGCAGCGCTGAACTGAACCAGAACACTGAAGCTTTCTTT
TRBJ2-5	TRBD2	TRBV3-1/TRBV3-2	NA	CASSQEAGGRETQYF	TGTGCCAGCAGCCAAGAGGCGGGCGGGAGGGAGACCCAGTACTTC
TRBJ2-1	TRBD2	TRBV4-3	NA	CASSQDRTSGDEQFF	TGCGCCAGCAGCCAAGATCGGACTAGCGGGGATGAGCAGTTCTTC
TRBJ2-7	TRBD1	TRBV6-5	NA	CASSRRDRGSYEQYF	TGTGCCAGCAGTCGGCGGGACAGGGGGAGCTACGAGCAGTACTTC
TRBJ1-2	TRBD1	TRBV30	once	CAWSVQGGRGYTF	TGTGCCTGGAGTGTACAAGGGGGCAGAGGCTACACCTTC
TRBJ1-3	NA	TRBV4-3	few	CASSQGSASGNTIYF	TGCGCCAGCAGCCAAGGTAGCGCCTCTGGAAACACCATATATTTT
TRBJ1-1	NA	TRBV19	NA	CASSSTLLAEAFF	TGTGCCAGTAGTTCGACACTTTTGGCTGAAGCTTTCTTT
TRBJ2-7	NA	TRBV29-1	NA	CSVVSSYEQYF	TGCAGCGTCGTATCCTCCTACGAGCAGTACTTC
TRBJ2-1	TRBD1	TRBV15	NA	CATSRGTGGYNEQFF	TGTGCCACCAGCAGAGGGACAGGGGGCTACAATGAGCAGTTCTTC
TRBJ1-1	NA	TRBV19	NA	CASTPQSMNTEAFF	TGTGCCAGTACGCCACAGAGCATGAACACTGAAGCTTTCTTT
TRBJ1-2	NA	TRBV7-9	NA	CASSLGGPGGYTF	TGTGCCAGCAGCTTAGGAGGGCCGGGGGGCTACACCTTC
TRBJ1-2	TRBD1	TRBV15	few	CATSIEGQGNYGYTF	TGTGCCACCAGCATTGAGGGACAGGGAAACTATGGCTACACCTTC
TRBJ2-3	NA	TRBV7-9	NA	CASNRFRTDTQYF	TGTGCCAGCAACAGGTTCCGCACAGATACGCAGTATTTT
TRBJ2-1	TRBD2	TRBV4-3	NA	CASSQGTSGGVYNEQFF	TGCGCCAGCAGCCAGGGGACTAGCGGGGGGGTATACAATGAGCAGTTCTTC
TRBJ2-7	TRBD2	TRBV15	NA	CATSRGSGRLGEQYF	TGTGCCACCAGCAGGGGTAGCGGGAGGTTGGGCGAGCAGTACTTC
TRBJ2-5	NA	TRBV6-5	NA	CASGPRLPGETQYF	TGTGCCAGCGGTCCGCGCCTCCCGGGAGAGACCCAGTACTTC
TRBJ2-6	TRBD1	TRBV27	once	CASSYRGRGANVLTF	TGTGCCAGCAGTTACAGGGGGCGGGGGGCCAACGTCCTGACTTTC
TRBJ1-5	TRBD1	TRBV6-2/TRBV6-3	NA	CASSYSGTANNQPQHF	TGTGCCAGCAGTTACTCGGGGACAGCAAACAATCAGCCCCAGCATTTT